Sequencing of this TCR beta chain was carried out in a study of blood T cell repertoires in COVID-19. Study in general: Material from acute and convalescent COVID-19 was sourced from the United States, Italy and Spain.

This clone has a single count. Original processing methods: Amplifying reference gene primers gave estimates of nucleated cell counts. The repertoire was sequenced with immunoSEQ multiplex PCR; TCRdb's copy has only in-frame clones and lacks some. V and J calls and clone size come straight from that table; D and trimming were deduced from the DNA. Of about 42,000 clones listed, 70% to 80% are singletons. The CDR3 covers 13 residues. Germline values: CDR1 SQVTM, CDR2 ANQGSEA. Trimming cost V 7 bases and J 2 bases; bases outside gene matches: 5. The sequence was obtained from a man aged 65 to 85 with active or convalescent COVID-19. Material for sequencing was peripheral blood. The rearrangement links TRBV29-1 to TRBJ2-3; 8 bases fit TRBD1. The CDR3 loop is CSAYRGNTDTQYF. CDR3 sequence (DNA): TGCAGCGCATACAGGGGGAACACAGATACGCAGTATTTT.